The rows below give T cell receptor beta chains drawn from one sample of a study of blood T cell repertoires in COVID-19. Profiled with immunoSEQ multiplex PCR; TCRdb holds only in-frame clones, not every one. The data contain about 130,000 clones, about 80% of them singletons. The sample consisted of peripheral blood. The receptors come from a human donor in a cohort sampled during active COVID-19. CDR3s include the opening cysteine and the closing phenylalanine or tryptophan. D genes are given only for firm matches. Rows give clone size only sometimes, using once, few, many, or a class for an expanded clone.

d_call j_call clone_size v_call cdr3_aa cdr3_nt
TRBD1 TRBJ1-6 - TRBV9 CASSAWTGGGSPLHF TGTGCCAGCAGCGCTTGGACAGGGGGCGGTTCACCCCTCCACTTT
TRBD1 TRBJ2-2 - TRBV3-1/TRBV3-2 CASSSQGAYTGELFF TGTGCCAGCAGCTCCCAGGGGGCCTACACCGGGGAGCTGTTTTTT
- TRBJ1-2 - TRBV12-5 CASGLGGILGYTF TGTGCTAGTGGTTTGGGAGGGATCTTAGGCTACACCTTC
TRBD1 TRBJ1-2 - TRBV19 CASSMDYRGLAGGYTF TGTGCCAGTAGTATGGACTATAGGGGGCTTGCAGGTGGCTACACCTTC
TRBD1 TRBJ2-2 once TRBV19 CASNRGPGAGTGELFF TGTGCCAGTAACAGGGGGCCCGGGGCGGGCACCGGGGAGCTGTTTTTT
- TRBJ2-5 - TRBV24-1 CATSDAGQQETQYF TGTGCCACCAGTGATGCGGGACAGCAAGAGACCCAGTACTTC
TRBD2 TRBJ2-1 - TRBV4-3 CASSQGVGPSGGDEQFF TGCGCCAGCAGCCAAGGTGTTGGACCTAGCGGGGGCGATGAGCAGTTCTTC
TRBD2 TRBJ2-1 - TRBV2 CASGTSGGGEQFF TGTGCCAGCGGAACTAGCGGGGGGGGTGAGCAGTTCTTC
TRBD1 TRBJ2-7 - TRBV6-5 CASRVRLQGAKQYF TGTGCCAGCAGGGTCCGTTTACAGGGGGCGAAGCAGTACTTC
TRBD2 TRBJ2-2 - TRBV4-3 CASSRGGTDTGELFF TGCGCCAGCAGCCGGGGAGGGACCGACACCGGGGAGCTGTTTTTT
- TRBJ1-2 - TRBV7-2 CASSSSGLYGYTF TGTGCCAGCAGCTCCTCAGGGTTATATGGCTACACCTTC
TRBD1 TRBJ1-6 - TRBV30 CAFYRGPPDSPLHF TGTGCCTTCTACAGGGGGCCCCCGGATTCACCCCTCCACTTT
TRBD1 TRBJ1-1 - TRBV27 CASSLPGGAAFF TGTGCCAGCAGTTTACCAGGGGGAGCGGCTTTCTTT
- TRBJ2-1 - TRBV24-1 CATSDATDNEQFF TGTGCCACCAGTGATGCAACGGACAATGAGCAGTTCTTC
- TRBJ1-1 - TRBV27 CASYGGGNTEAFF TGTGCCAGCTATGGGGGGGGGAACACTGAAGCTTTCTTT
- TRBJ1-1 - TRBV6-4 CASKPTIQNTEAFF TGTGCCAGCAAACCCACAATCCAGAACACTGAAGCTTTCTTT
- TRBJ1-2 - TRBV10-3 CAISAPGEIYGYTF TGTGCCATCAGTGCCCCAGGGGAAATCTATGGCTACACCTTC
TRBD1 TRBJ1-3 - TRBV28 CASSTQGGRVGNTIYF TGTGCCAGCAGCACTCAAGGGGGCAGGGTTGGAAACACCATATATTTT
- TRBJ1-2 - TRBV3-1/TRBV3-2 CASSQDQQALYGYTF TGTGCCAGCAGCCAAGATCAACAGGCCCTCTATGGCTACACCTTC
- TRBJ1-3 - TRBV9 CASGGLSGNTIYF TGTGCCAGCGGGGGCCTCTCTGGAAACACCATATATTTT
- TRBJ1-6 - TRBV23-1 CASSQLTGLGSPLHF TGCGCCAGCAGTCAATTAACAGGGCTCGGCTCACCCCTCCACTTT
- TRBJ1-1 - TRBV5-6 CASSLNPGENTEAFF TGTGCCAGCAGCTTGAATCCGGGGGAGAACACTGAAGCTTTCTTT
- TRBJ2-3 once TRBV19 CASSTTGPADTQYF TGTGCCAGTAGTACCACAGGGCCCGCAGATACGCAGTATTTT
TRBD2 TRBJ2-1 few TRBV19 CAIARGGYHEQFF TGTGCCATCGCCCGGGGAGGGTACCATGAGCAGTTCTTC
- TRBJ1-6 few TRBV3-1/TRBV3-2 CASSQDPSRVYNSPLHF TGTGCCAGCAGCCAAGACCCGAGCAGGGTCTATAATTCACCCCTCCACTTT
TRBD2 TRBJ2-1 few TRBV24-1 CATSDFSRTSGSNEQFF TGTGCCACCAGTGATTTTAGCAGGACTAGCGGGAGCAATGAGCAGTTCTTC
- TRBJ1-5 - TRBV12-3/TRBV12-4 CASTRQEVQPQHF TGTGCCAGCACCCGACAGGAGGTACAGCCCCAGCATTTT
TRBD1 TRBJ1-5 - TRBV19 CASSHGQGALSNQPQHF TGTGCCAGTAGTCACGGACAGGGGGCGTTGAGCAATCAGCCCCAGCATTTT
- TRBJ1-1 few TRBV28 CASSGGGRRNTEAFF TGTGCCAGCAGTGGGGGCGGACGGAGGAACACTGAAGCTTTCTTT
TRBD2 TRBJ2-1 - TRBV4-3 CASSPRLAGGGNEQFF TGCGCCAGCAGCCCACGATTAGCGGGAGGAGGGAATGAGCAGTTCTTC
- TRBJ2-3 - TRBV19 CASRTSPSTDTQYF TGTGCCAGTAGGACAAGTCCTAGCACAGATACGCAGTATTTT
- TRBJ1-3 - TRBV18 CASSPTGQSAGNTIYF TGTGCCAGCTCACCAACCGGACAGTCTGCTGGAAACACCATATATTTT